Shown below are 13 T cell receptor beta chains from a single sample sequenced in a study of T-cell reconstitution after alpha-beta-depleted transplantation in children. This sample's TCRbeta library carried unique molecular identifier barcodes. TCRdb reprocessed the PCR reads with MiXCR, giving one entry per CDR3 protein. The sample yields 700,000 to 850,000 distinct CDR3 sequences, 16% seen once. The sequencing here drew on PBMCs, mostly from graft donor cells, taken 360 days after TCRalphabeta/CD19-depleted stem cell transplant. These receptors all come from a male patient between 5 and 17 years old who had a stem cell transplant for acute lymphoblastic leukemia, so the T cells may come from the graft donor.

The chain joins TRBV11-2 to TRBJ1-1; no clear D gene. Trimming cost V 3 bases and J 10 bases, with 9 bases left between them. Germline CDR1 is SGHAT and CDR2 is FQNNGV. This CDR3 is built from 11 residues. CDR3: CASSLTATAFF. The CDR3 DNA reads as TGTGCCAGCAGCTTGACTGCAACAGCTTTCTTT. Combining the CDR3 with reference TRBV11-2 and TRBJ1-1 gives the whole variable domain EAGVAQSPRYKIIEKRQSVAFWCNPISGHATLYWYQQILGQGPKLLIQFQNNGVVDDSQLPKDRFSAERLKGVDSTLKIQPAKLEDSAVYLCASSLTATAFFGQGTRLTVV.

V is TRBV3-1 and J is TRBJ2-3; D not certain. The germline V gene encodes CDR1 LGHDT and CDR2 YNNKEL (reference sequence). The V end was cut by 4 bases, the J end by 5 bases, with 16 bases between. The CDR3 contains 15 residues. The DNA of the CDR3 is TGTGCCAGCAGCCGGGGAATATCCAGGCGAGATACGCAGTATTTT. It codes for CASSRGISRRDTQYF.

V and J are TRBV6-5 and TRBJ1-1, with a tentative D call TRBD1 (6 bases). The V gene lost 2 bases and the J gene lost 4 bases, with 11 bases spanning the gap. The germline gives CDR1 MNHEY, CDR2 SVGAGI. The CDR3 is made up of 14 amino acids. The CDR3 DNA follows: TGTGCCAGCAGTTACGCCAGGGGAACCACTGAAGCTTTCTTT. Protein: CASSYARGTTEAFF.

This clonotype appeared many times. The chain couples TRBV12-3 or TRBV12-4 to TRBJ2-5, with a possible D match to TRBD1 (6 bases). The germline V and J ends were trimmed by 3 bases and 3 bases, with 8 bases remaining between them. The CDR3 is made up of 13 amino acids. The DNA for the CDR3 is TGTGCCAGCAGTTTCCCAGGGGAAGAGACCCAGTACTTC. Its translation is CASSFPGEETQYF.

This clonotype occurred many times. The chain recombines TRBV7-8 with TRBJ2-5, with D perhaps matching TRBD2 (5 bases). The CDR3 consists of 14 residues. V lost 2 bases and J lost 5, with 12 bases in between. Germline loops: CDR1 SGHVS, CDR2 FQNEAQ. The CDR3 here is CASSLQEGLETQYF. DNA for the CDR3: TGTGCCAGCAGCTTACAAGAGGGTTTGGAGACCCAGTACTTC.

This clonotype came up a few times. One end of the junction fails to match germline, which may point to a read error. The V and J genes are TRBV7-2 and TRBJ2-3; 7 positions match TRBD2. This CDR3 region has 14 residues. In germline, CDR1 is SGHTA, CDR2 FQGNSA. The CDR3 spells CASSLAVTTDTQYF. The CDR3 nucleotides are TGTGCCAGCAGCCTAGCGGTCACCACAGATACGCAGTATTTT.

CDR3 DNA: TGTGCCAGCAGCTTAGCGGTGGAGCCTATATACACCGGGGAGCTGTTTTTT. Translated: CASSLAVEPIYTGELFF. This chain uses TRBV11-1 with TRBJ2-2, with D uncertain. CDR1 and CDR2 from the germline V gene are SGHAT and FQDESV (reference sequence). The CDR3 is 17 residues long. V lost 0 bases and J lost 3, with 14 bases in between.

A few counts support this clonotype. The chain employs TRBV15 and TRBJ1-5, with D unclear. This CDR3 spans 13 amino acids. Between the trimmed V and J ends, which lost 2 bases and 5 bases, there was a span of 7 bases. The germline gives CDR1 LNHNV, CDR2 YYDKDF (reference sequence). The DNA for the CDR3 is TGTGCCACCAGCAGAACCACATATCAGCCCCAGCATTTT. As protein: CATSRTTYQPQHF.

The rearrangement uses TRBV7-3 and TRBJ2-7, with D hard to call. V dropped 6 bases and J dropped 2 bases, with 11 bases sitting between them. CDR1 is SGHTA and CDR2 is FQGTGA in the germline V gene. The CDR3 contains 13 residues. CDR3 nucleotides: TGTGCCAGCAGGATCGGCGGAACCTACGAGCAGTACTTC. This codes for CASRIGGTYEQYF.

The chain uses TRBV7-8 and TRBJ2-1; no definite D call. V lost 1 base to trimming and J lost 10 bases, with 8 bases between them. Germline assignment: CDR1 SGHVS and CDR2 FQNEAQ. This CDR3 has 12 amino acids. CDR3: CASSLGHGEQFF. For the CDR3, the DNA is TGTGCCAGCAGCTTAGGTCACGGAGAGCAGTTCTTC.

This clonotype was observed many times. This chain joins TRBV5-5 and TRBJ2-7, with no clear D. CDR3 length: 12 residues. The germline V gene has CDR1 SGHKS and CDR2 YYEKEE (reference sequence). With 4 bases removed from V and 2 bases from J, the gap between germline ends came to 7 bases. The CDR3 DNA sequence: TGTGCCAGCAGCGTGGACCCCTACGAGCAGTACTTC. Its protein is CASSVDPYEQYF.

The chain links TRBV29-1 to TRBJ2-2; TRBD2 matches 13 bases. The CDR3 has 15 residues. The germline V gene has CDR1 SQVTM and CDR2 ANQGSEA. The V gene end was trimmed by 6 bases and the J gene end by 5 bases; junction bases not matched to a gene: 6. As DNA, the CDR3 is TGCAGCGTCCCCGGACTAGCGGGAGATACCGGGGAGCTGTTTTTT. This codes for CSVPGLAGDTGELFF.

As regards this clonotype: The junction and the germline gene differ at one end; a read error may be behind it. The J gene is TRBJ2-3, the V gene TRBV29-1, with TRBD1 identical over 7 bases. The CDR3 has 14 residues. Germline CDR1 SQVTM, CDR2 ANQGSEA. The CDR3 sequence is CGVALTGSTDTQYF. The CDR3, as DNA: TGCGGCGTTGCCTTGACAGGGAGCACAGATACGCAGTATTTT.